This T cell receptor beta chain was captured by sequencing in a study of cytomegalovirus exposure and HLA in healthy donors. 13 Jbeta primers and 60 Vbeta primers were used for the PCR. Sequencing was performed with immunoSEQ multiplex PCR; in TCRdb, only in-frame clones are kept and a portion is missing. The sample totals 45,000 to 60,000 clones. The CDR3 covers 14 residues. The V segment lost 4 bases and the J segment 2 bases; nucleotides outside the gene matches: 4. From germline, CDR1 is SGHRS and CDR2 YFSETQ. The receptor comes from a male donor in good health and CMV-seronegative. This chain joins TRBV5-1 and TRBJ2-3; 7 bases align to TRBD1. Material for sequencing was PBMCs. The DNA for the CDR3 is TGCGCCAGCAGCATTGGACAGGCCACAGATACGCAGTATTTT. It translates to CASSIGQATDTQYF. The variable domain in full, completed from reference TRBV5-1 and TRBJ2-3, reads KAGVTQTPRYLIKTRGQQVTLSCSPISGHRSVSWYQQTPGQGLQFLFEYFSETQRNKGNFPGRFSGRQFSNSRSEMNVSTLELGDSALYLCASSIGQATDTQYFGPGTRLTVL.